This TCR beta chain was captured in a study of cytomegalovirus exposure and HLA in healthy donors. This PCR relied on a set of 60 Vbeta primers and 13 Jbeta primers. TCRdb keeps only in-frame clones here, not all; method: immunoSEQ multiplex PCR. The sample lists under 200,000 clones; 65% to 90% were seen once. The CDR3 is 15 amino acids. V gave up 5 bases and J gave up 7 bases, with 18 bases separating them. Germline CDR1 MNHEY, CDR2 SMNVEV (reference sequence). This receptor was identified in a man between 50 and 59 years old in good health and CMV-seropositive. The chain uses TRBV27 and TRBJ2-1; D unresolved. Sequenced: PBMCs. CDR3 bases: TGTGCCAGCAGTGCCCAATCGCTGTTGAGGAATGAGCAGTTCTTC. Translating it yields CASSAQSLLRNEQFF.